This T cell receptor beta chain originates from a study of T cell clonotyping in hematopoietic cell transplantation. General study points: Graft donor and pretransplant recipient Inverse Simpson Index values predicted broader posttransplant TCR diversity. Without cell sorting, CD4 versus CD8 contributions remain unresolved.

About this clone: Its antigen is unidentified.

Recipients were bled about 28 days pretransplant and at posttransplant days 30, 100, 180. The CDR3 is 17 amino acids. CDR1 is SGHTA, CDR2 FQGNSA, per germline. V lost 5 bases, J lost 3 bases, and 23 bases lay in between. Here immunoSEQ multiplex PCR was the method, and the copy in TCRdb shows in-frame clones only, minus some. The sample has a few thousand clones, approximately 91% seen once. This sequence joins TRBV7-2 and TRBJ2-7; D assignment may be TRBD1 or TRBD2 (7 bases each). The receptor was derived from a female patient aged 45 to 65 who had an allogeneic stem cell transplant from a related donor, so the T cells may come from the graft donor. Some clones in this sample may be carry-over from other donors' samples. The sequencing used peripheral blood mononuclear cells, collected 100 days after allogeneic stem cell transplant. The CDR3 sequence: CASSAMRGTETFYEQYF. The DNA for the CDR3 is TGTGCCAGCAGCGCCATGCGGGGGACAGAGACCTTCTACGAGCAGTACTTC.